Presented here are 6 T cell receptor beta chains from one specimen sequenced in a study of CD8+CD57+ T cells in acquired aplastic anemia. According to the study, genomic DNA was the template for TCR beta VDJ and CDR3 profiling. MiXCR, applied by TCRdb to the reads, yields one record per CDR3 protein. Of approximately 180,000 distinct CDR3 sequences in the sample, roughly 43% were seen once. For sequencing, patients were chosen who had shown expansion of CD8+CD57+ cells by flow cytometry. Sequences were obtained from sorted CD4+, CD8+, or CD8+CD57+ T cells (not recorded which) from PBMCs. The receptors shown here come from a human donor with aplastic anemia.

This clonotype was seen many times. The chain has TRBV5-1 and TRBJ1-2, with 7 bases matching TRBD1. V trimming: 4 bases; J trimming: 5 bases; junction bases outside the gene matches: 8. The length of the CDR3 is 14 residues. Looked up from germline, CDR1 is SGHRS and CDR2 is YFSETQ. CDR3 nucleotides: TGCGCCAGCAGCCTCGGGGGACAGATTTATGGCTACACCTTC. It yields the protein CASSLGGQIYGYTF.

In regard to this clonotype: The conserved phenylalanine or tryptophan is not found at the CDR3 terminus, so this likely reflects a read error. The rearrangement uses TRBV11-2 and TRBJ1-6; TRBD1 matches 7 bases. Germline V gene sequence: CDR1 SGHAT, CDR2 FQNNGV. CDR3 length: 17 residues. Losses at the gene ends were 4 bases for V and 8 bases for J; bases not matched to a gene: 14. In DNA form, the CDR3 reads TGTGCCAGCAGCTCAGAGGGGAGGACAGGCCGGGATTCACCCCTCCACGTT. The encoded protein is CASSSEGRTGRDSPLHV.

This clonotype was observed at least ten times. The CDR3 loop reads CATSLRGDQPQHF. CDR3 coding DNA: TGTGCCACTAGCCTTCGGGGTGATCAGCCCCAGCATTTT. This chain connects TRBV24-1 to TRBJ1-5; no reliable D call. Germline V gene data show CDR1 as KGHDR and CDR2 as SFDVKD. This CDR3 contains 13 residues. Deletions cut 10 bases from V and 5 bases from J, with 14 bases between.

The V and J genes are TRBV13 and TRBJ2-3; 16 bases are a match to TRBD2. Losses at the gene ends were 0 bases for V and 4 bases for J; bases not matched to a gene: 10. CDR3 length: 20 amino acids. Germline CDR1 is PRHDT and CDR2 is FYEKMQ (reference sequence). DNA of the CDR3: TGTGCCAGCAGCTTAGGCCCCGGGACTAGCGGGGGGGCCTTCCCAGATACGCAGTATTTT. Translation gives CASSLGPGTSGGAFPDTQYF. The complete variable domain, with remaining parts taken from reference TRBV13 and TRBJ2-3, reads AAGVIQSPRHLIKEKRETATLKCYPIPRHDTVYWYQQGPGQDPQFLISFYEKMQSDKGSIPDRFSAQQFSDYHSELNMSSLELGDSALYFCASSLGPGTSGGAFPDTQYFGPGTRLTVL.

To note about this clonotype: A read error may explain this, as a much larger clone is one base away. The chain recombines TRBV6-5 with TRBJ1-1; TRBD1 matches at 7 bases. Germline V lookup: CDR1 MNHEY, CDR2 SVGAGI. V was clipped by 2 bases and J by 4 bases; unmatched bases: 4. The CDR3 has 14 amino acids. The CDR3 sequence: CASSYAGGCTEAFF. The DNA for the CDR3 is TGTGCCAGCAGTTACGCAGGGGGTTGCACTGAAGCTTTCTTT.

The sample holds one count of this clonotype. The chain employs TRBV12-5 and TRBJ2-1; D unclear. V was shortened by 4 bases and J by 4 bases, with 2 bases between the two germline ends. CDR3 length: 11 residues. CDR1 is LGHNT, CDR2 FRNRAP, per germline. The CDR3 spells CASGWYNEQFF. CDR3 coding DNA: TGTGCTAGTGGTTGGTACAATGAGCAGTTCTTC.